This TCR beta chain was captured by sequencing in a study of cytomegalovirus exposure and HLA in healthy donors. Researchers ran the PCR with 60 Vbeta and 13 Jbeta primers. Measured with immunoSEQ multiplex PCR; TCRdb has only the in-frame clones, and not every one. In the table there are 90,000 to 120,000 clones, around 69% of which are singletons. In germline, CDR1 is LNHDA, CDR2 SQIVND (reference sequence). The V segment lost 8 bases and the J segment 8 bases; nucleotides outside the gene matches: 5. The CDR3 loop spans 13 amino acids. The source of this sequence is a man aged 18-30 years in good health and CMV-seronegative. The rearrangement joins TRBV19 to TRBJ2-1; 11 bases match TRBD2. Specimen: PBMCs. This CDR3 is CASDSGGAHEQFF. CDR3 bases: TGTGCCAGTGATAGCGGGGGGGCACATGAGCAGTTCTTC.